A few counts support the clone carrying this TCR beta chain. The sample comes from a study of control samples from healthy donors and cancer patients. Assay: immunoSEQ multiplex PCR; the TCRdb copy retains only in-frame clones and omits some. The sample has around 90,000 clones; approximately 87% are singletons. The V end was cut by 3 bases, the J end by 13 bases, with 12 bases between. CDR1 is MGHDK and CDR2 is SYGVNS in the germline V gene. There are 12 residues in the CDR3. Sample: blood. This sequence was found in a woman aged 35 to 49 in good health. The rearrangement uses TRBV25-1 and TRBJ1-4; D not resolved. CDR3 in DNA: TGTGCCAGCAGTGAGCTTTCCGGCTCACTGTTTTTT. Translation gives CASSELSGSLFF.